These 24 T cell receptor beta chains originate from one sample sequenced in a study of blood T cells in healthy people across ages. Alongside a J-beta primer mix, a sample-barcoded 5' primer served in a second PCR lasting roughly 6 to 12 cycles. TCRdb reprocessed the 5' RACE reads via MiXCR and lists one record per CDR3 protein. The sample includes 780,000 or so distinct CDR3 sequences, about 55% of them seen just once. The sample consisted of blood. The receptors come from a man at least 80 years old in good health.

V and J are TRBV7-2 and TRBJ2-5; D call uncertain. This CDR3 spans 12 amino acids. Trimming took off 2 bases at V and 9 bases at J, with 10 bases between the two ends. Germline V gives CDR1 SGHTA, CDR2 FQGNSA. The CDR3 is CASSLSAVAQYF. The CDR3 nucleotides are TGTGCCAGCAGCTTATCAGCCGTGGCCCAGTACTTC.

The rearrangement links TRBV20-1 to TRBJ2-7; D gene ambiguous. CDR3 length: 16 amino acids. Germline CDR1 DFQATT, CDR2 SNEGSKA (reference sequence). V was pared by 0 bases and J by 2 bases, with 17 bases between. This CDR3 is CSARDRASLLPYEQYF. Here the CDR3 DNA reads TGCAGTGCTAGAGATCGGGCTTCCCTCCTCCCCTACGAGCAGTACTTC.

The table lists this clonotype with many counts. The J gene is TRBJ1-6, the V gene TRBV18; 10 bases match TRBD1. Trimming took 3 bases from V and 6 from J; bases not matched to a gene: 5. The CDR3 has 16 amino acids. Germline V gene lookup returns CDR1 KGHSH and CDR2 LQKENI. The DNA for the CDR3 is TGTGCCAGCTCACCCCGGGACAGGGGCGCTAATTCACCCCTCCACTTT. It is translated as CASSPRDRGANSPLHF. Drawing the rest from reference TRBV18 and TRBJ1-6, the complete variable domain is NAGVMQNPRHLVRRRGQEARLRCSPMKGHSHVYWYRQLPEEGLKFMVYLQKENIIDESGMPKERFSAEFPKEGPSILRIQQVVRGDSAAYFCASSPRDRGANSPLHFGNGTRLTVT.

The gene calls are TRBV5-1 and TRBJ1-1; no clear D gene. The length of the CDR3 is 14 residues. V was trimmed by 4 bases and J by 4 bases, leaving 14 bases between them. From germline, CDR1 is SGHRS and CDR2 YFSETQ. This chain's CDR3 is CASSMDGVGTEAFF. The CDR3 DNA reads as TGCGCCAGCAGCATGGATGGGGTCGGCACTGAAGCTTTCTTT.

The chain carries TRBV7-9 and TRBJ2-5; D tentatively fits TRBD1 or TRBD2 (7 bases each). Germline CDR1 SEHNR, CDR2 FQNEAQ (reference sequence). The CDR3 is 15 amino acids. V shed 1 base and J shed 5 bases, with 14 bases lying between them. This CDR3 is CASSLEGGGSETQYF. CDR3 in DNA: TGTGCCAGCAGCTTAGAAGGGGGCGGGAGCGAGACCCAGTACTTC.

The chain recombines TRBV5-1 with TRBJ1-4; tentatively, D is TRBD1 (6 bases). The germline V gene has CDR1 SGHRS and CDR2 YFSETQ. The CDR3 is 14 residues long. Deletions cut 6 bases from V and 7 bases from J, with 16 bases between. In DNA form, the CDR3 reads TGCGCCAGCACCCCGGGGGGGCCGGGTGAAAAACTGTTTTTT. Protein product: CASTPGGPGEKLFF. The whole variable domain, filled in from reference TRBV5-1 and TRBJ1-4, reads KAGVTQTPRYLIKTRGQQVTLSCSPISGHRSVSWYQQTPGQGLQFLFEYFSETQRNKGNFPGRFSGRQFSNSRSEMNVSTLELGDSALYLCASTPGGPGEKLFFGSGTQLSVL.

In the case of this clonotype: It may be a read error: a sequence one base away is much more abundant. The rearrangement uses TRBV7-3 and TRBJ2-1, with D possibly TRBD2 on 5 matching bases. Germline CDR1 reads SGHTA; CDR2 reads FQGTGA. V lost 2 bases and J 8 bases, leaving 19 bases between the germline ends. The CDR3 covers 16 residues. This CDR3 is CASSLGGRVPYDEQFF. CDR3 DNA sequence: TGTGCCAGCAGCTTAGGCGGGCGGGTCCCTTACGATGAGCAGTTCTTC.

This rearrangement joins TRBV11-2 to TRBJ2-1, with TRBD1 identical over 7 bases. V lost 3 bases, J lost 0 bases, and 8 bases stayed unmatched. This CDR3 contains 17 residues. Germline assignment: CDR1 SGHAT and CDR2 FQNNGV. CDR3 DNA: TGTGCCAGCAGCTTCCCGGGACAGCCTCGCTCCTACAATGAGCAGTTCTTC. Translated: CASSFPGQPRSYNEQFF.

This clonotype was seen a handful of times. This sequence joins TRBV2 and TRBJ2-1, with D possibly TRBD1 on 5 matching bases. Germline V lookup: CDR1 SNHLY, CDR2 FYNNEI. CDR3 length: 12 amino acids. V lost 6 bases, J lost 8 bases, and 11 bases lay in between. The chain's CDR3 is CASRRQLHEQFF. The CDR3 DNA follows: TGTGCCAGCAGACGACAGCTCCATGAGCAGTTCTTC.

This clonotype appeared a few times. The chain has TRBV6-6 and TRBJ2-4; tentatively, D is TRBD1 or TRBD2 (5 bases each). Trimming removed 5 bases at V and 13 bases at J, with 18 bases between. Germline CDR1 reads MNHNY; CDR2 reads SVGAGI (reference sequence). This CDR3 is built from 13 residues. In DNA, the CDR3 is TGTGCCAGCAGTGACCCGGGGCTACAGGTGCAGTACTTC. Protein: CASSDPGLQVQYF.

In this sample, this clonotype turned up many times. A much larger clone lies a single base off, so this may be a read error. V is TRBV7-6 and J is TRBJ2-5, with 14 positions matching TRBD2. The junction had 12 bases not matched to a gene; V was cut back by 1 base and J by 11 bases. This CDR3 has 17 residues. In germline, CDR1 is SGHVS, CDR2 FNYEAQ. Written as DNA, the CDR3 is TGTGCCAGCAGCTTAGGGGGCGGGACTAGCGGGAGTTATGAGCAGTACTTC. Translated, it gives CASSLGGGTSGSYEQYF.

The chain is built from TRBV7-6 and TRBJ2-7; TRBD2 matches 9 bases. Germline V CDR1 and CDR2: SGHVS, FNYEAQ. This CDR3 has 15 amino acids. The V and J ends lost 1 base and 3 bases, in that order; junction bases with no gene match: 4. CDR3 nucleotide sequence: TGTGCCAGCAGCTTAGGACTAGCGGCCGTCTACGAGCAGTACTTC. It yields the protein CASSLGLAAVYEQYF.

This chain joins TRBV7-2 and TRBJ2-7, with 11 bases matching TRBD1. This CDR3 has 14 amino acids. Germline V lookup: CDR1 SGHTA, CDR2 FQGNSA. The V and J ends lost 5 bases and 5 bases, in that order; junction bases with no gene match: 5. CDR3 DNA sequence: TGTGCCAGCAGCCCGGACAGGGGGCAAGACGAGCAGTACTTC. Translation: CASSPDRGQDEQYF.

The chain has TRBV27 and TRBJ2-7; D is unresolved. Germline V gives CDR1 MNHEY, CDR2 SMNVEV (reference sequence). The CDR3 is 14 amino acids. Trimming left V 0 bases short and J 4 bases short, with 10 bases between. CDR3 bases: TGTGCCAGCAGTTTATCGCCCGCCAGATACGAGCAGTACTTC. Encoded protein: CASSLSPARYEQYF.

The J gene is TRBJ2-7, the V gene TRBV10-3, with 13 bases lining up with TRBD2. Looked up from germline, CDR1 is ENHRY and CDR2 is SYGVKD. The length of the CDR3 is 15 residues. The V and J ends lost 5 bases and 6 bases, in that order; junction bases with no gene match: 7. The CDR3 coding sequence is TGTGCCATCAGTCCCCGACTAGCGGGAGGAGGCGAGCAGTACTTC. This gives the protein CAISPRLAGGGEQYF.

This clonotype was seen a handful of times. J is TRBJ2-1 and V is TRBV4-1; 12 bases agree with TRBD2. The CDR3 has 15 residues. Losses at the gene ends were 2 bases for V and 7 bases for J; bases not matched to a gene: 3. The germline CDR1 and CDR2 sequences are MGHRA and YSYEKL. CDR3 nucleotide sequence: TGCGCCAGCAGCCAACCGACTAGCGGGAGAAATGAGCAGTTCTTC. It translates to CASSQPTSGRNEQFF.

The chain has TRBV4-2 and TRBJ2-5, with 8 bases fitting TRBD2. The germline V gene has CDR1 LGHNA and CDR2 YNFKEQ. CDR3 length: 15 amino acids. J was trimmed by 2 bases and V by 2 bases; bases with no gene match: 4. The CDR3 here is CASSQSRLAQETQYF. The CDR3 nucleotides read TGTGCCAGCAGCCAAAGTCGACTAGCGCAAGAGACCCAGTACTTC.

The rearrangement joins TRBV4-1 to TRBJ2-1; TRBD1 is a possible D gene (6 bases). The ends were cut back, 4 bases at V and 1 base at J, with 17 bases in the middle. The CDR3 totals 17 residues. Germline CDR1 reads MGHRA; CDR2 reads YSYEKL. The CDR3 protein is CASSPTGHRLSYNEQFF. CDR3 bases: TGCGCCAGCAGCCCCACGGGACATCGCCTTTCCTACAATGAGCAGTTCTTC.

The rearrangement links TRBV25-1 to TRBJ2-4, with D perhaps matching TRBD2 (6 bases). The end of the DNA is better explained by TRBJ2-5, so the J call may be wrong. The germline gives CDR1 MGHDK, CDR2 SYGVNS. This CDR3 region has 15 residues. CDR3 sequence (DNA): TGTGCCAGCAGTGAACCGGGGGTATCTCGAGAGACCCAGTACTTC. Translating it yields CASSEPGVSRETQYF.

The CDR3 sequence is CASSESANYGYTF. The CDR3 bases are TGTGCCAGCAGTGAATCCGCTAACTATGGCTACACCTTC. This chain uses TRBV25-1 with TRBJ1-2; D call uncertain. In germline, CDR1 is MGHDK, CDR2 SYGVNS. Deletions cut 1 base from V and 0 bases from J, with 3 bases between. The CDR3 length is 13 residues.

V usage is TRBV30 and J usage is TRBJ2-1, with 8 bases aligning to TRBD2. V lost 2 bases and J lost 4; bases outside the gene matches: 10. The germline V gene encodes CDR1 GTSNPN and CDR2 SVGIG (reference sequence). The CDR3 covers 16 residues. The CDR3 is CAWSFTPSGRYNEQFF. CDR3 coding DNA: TGTGCCTGGAGTTTCACGCCTAGCGGGCGATACAATGAGCAGTTCTTC.

The chain recombines TRBV12-3 or TRBV12-4 with TRBJ2-5; weak D call: TRBD1 (6 bases). Trimming stripped 7 bases from V and 3 bases from J, with 15 bases between. The CDR3 loop spans 14 amino acids. The CDR3 region is CASTLAGVEETQYF. CDR3 DNA sequence: TGTGCCAGCACCCTCGCAGGGGTTGAAGAGACCCAGTACTTC.

This rearrangement joins TRBV28 to TRBJ2-4; 7 bases agree with TRBD2. The germline CDR1 and CDR2 sequences are MDHEN and SYDVKM. The CDR3 loop spans 17 amino acids. V shed 3 bases, J shed 0 bases, and the junction held 8 bases outside the gene matches. The DNA for the CDR3 is TGTGCCAGCAGTTTCGTGCTAGCGGACCTAGCCAAAAACATTCAGTACTTC. It codes for CASSFVLADLAKNIQYF.

In DNA form, the CDR3 reads TGTGCCATCAGTCAAACAGGGGCGGTTCAGCCCCAGCATTTT. It yields the protein CAISQTGAVQPQHF. This chain connects TRBV10-3 to TRBJ1-5; TRBD1 matches 7 bases. V was pared by 5 bases and J by 6 bases, with 7 bases of the junction left unmatched. The CDR3 covers 14 residues. Per the germline V gene, CDR1 is ENHRY and CDR2 is SYGVKD.